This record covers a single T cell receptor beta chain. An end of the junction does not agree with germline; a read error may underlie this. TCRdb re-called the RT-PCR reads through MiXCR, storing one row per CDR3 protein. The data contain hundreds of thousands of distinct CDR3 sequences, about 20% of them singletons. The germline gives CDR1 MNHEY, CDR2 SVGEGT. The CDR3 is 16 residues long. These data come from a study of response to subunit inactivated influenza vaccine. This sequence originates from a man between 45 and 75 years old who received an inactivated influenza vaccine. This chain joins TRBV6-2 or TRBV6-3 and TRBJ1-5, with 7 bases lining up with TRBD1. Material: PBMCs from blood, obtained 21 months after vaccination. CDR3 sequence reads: CASSQTWDSPYQRQHF. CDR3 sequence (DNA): TGTGCCAGCAGTCAAACCTGGGACAGCCCATATCAGCGCCAGCATTTT.